This T cell receptor beta chain was captured in a study of control samples from healthy donors and cancer patients. TCRdb's table, derived via immunoSEQ multiplex PCR, lists solely in-frame clones and lacks some. The table includes 50,000 to 55,000 clones, 85% to 95% detected once. CDR3 length: 14 residues. Deletions cut 4 bases from V and 8 bases from J, with 15 bases between. Germline CDR1 SGHRS, CDR2 YFSETQ. The chain employs TRBV5-1 and TRBJ1-4; D might be TRBD1 (6 bases). The sequence derives from a man aged 25-40 years in good health. Specimen: blood. The CDR3 spells CASSRGLWEEKLFF. The CDR3 DNA is TGCGCCAGCAGCCGGGGGCTCTGGGAAGAAAAACTGTTTTTT.